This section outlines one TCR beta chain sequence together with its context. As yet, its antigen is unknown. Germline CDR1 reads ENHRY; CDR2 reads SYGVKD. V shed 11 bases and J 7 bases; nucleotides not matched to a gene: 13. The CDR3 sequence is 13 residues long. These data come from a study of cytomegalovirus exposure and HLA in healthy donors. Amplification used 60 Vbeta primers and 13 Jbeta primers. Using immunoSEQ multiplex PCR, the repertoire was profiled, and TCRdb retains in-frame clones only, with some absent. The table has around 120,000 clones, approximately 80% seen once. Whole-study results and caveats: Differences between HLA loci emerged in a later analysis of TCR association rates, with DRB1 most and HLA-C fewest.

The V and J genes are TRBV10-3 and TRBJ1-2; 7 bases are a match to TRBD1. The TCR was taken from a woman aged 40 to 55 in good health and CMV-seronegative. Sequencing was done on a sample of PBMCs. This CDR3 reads CAARGQEDSGYTF. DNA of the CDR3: TGTGCCGCCCGCGGACAGGAAGACTCTGGCTACACCTTC.